These T cell receptor beta chains were read from a single sample in a study of beta chain features in type 1 diabetes. Data came from immunoSEQ multiplex PCR; TCRdb stores just in-frame clones and leaves some out. The profile shows around 500,000 clones, 30% of them singletons. Sequenced sample: naive CD4+ T cells from blood. The receptors were sampled from a man between 18 and 29 years old in good health. Both conserved end residues are part of each CDR3. D genes are given only for firm matches. Expanded clones are given a class, and other clones once, few, many or no size at all.

clone size	V gene	D gene	J gene	CDR3 protein	CDR3 DNA
few	TRBV18	.	TRBJ2-5	CASSREHQPWETQYF	TGTGCCAGCTCACGTGAACATCAACCATGGGAGACCCAGTACTTC
few	TRBV25-1	.	TRBJ2-3	CASGDHHTDTQYF	TGTGCCAGCGGGGACCATCACACAGATACGCAGTATTTT
few	TRBV30	.	TRBJ1-3	CAWRLRLGLSGNTIYF	TGTGCCTGGAGACTCCGGCTAGGGCTCTCTGGAAACACCATATATTTT
.	TRBV7-2	.	TRBJ2-3	CASSLEGQHTQYF	TGTGCCAGCAGCTTAGAAGGACAGCATACGCAGTATTTT
few	TRBV10-1	TRBD1	TRBJ2-1	CASSRGSWGSYNEQFF	TGCGCCAGCAGCAGGGGGAGTTGGGGCTCCTACAATGAGCAGTTCTTC
few	TRBV14	.	TRBJ2-1	CASSQEPGATGYEQFF	TGTGCCAGCAGCCAAGAGCCGGGGGCGACGGGGTATGAGCAGTTCTTC
few	TRBV7-9	.	TRBJ1-2	CASSHRDTAYGYTF	TGTGCCAGCAGCCATCGGGACACCGCCTATGGCTACACCTTC
.	TRBV6-5	TRBD1	TRBJ2-5	CASSYPTGTQETQYF	TGTGCCAGCAGTTACCCGACAGGGACCCAAGAGACCCAGTACTTC
few	TRBV29-1	.	TRBJ2-5	CSVEMNRQETQYF	TGCAGCGTGGAAATGAACCGACAAGAGACCCAGTACTTC
.	TRBV18	TRBD1	TRBJ2-3	CASSPRTGTDTQYF	TGTGCCAGCTCACCACGGACAGGGACAGATACGCAGTATTTT
few	TRBV25-1	TRBD2	TRBJ2-1	CASSEYASGWDHNEQFF	TGTGCCAGCAGTGAATATGCTAGCGGGTGGGATCACAATGAGCAGTTCTTC
few	TRBV4-3	.	TRBJ2-7	CASSQVTGLSPYEQYF	TGCGCCAGCAGCCAAGTTACGGGACTTTCCCCCTACGAGCAGTACTTC
.	TRBV30	.	TRBJ2-7	CAWSSYYEQYF	TGTGCCTGGAGTTCATACTACGAGCAGTACTTC
.	TRBV28	.	TRBJ2-7	CASWGRQGPYEQYF	TGTGCCAGCTGGGGTCGGCAGGGACCCTACGAGCAGTACTTC
.	TRBV9	.	TRBJ2-7	CASSVGQSSYEQYF	TGTGCCAGCAGCGTCGGACAGAGCTCCTACGAGCAGTACTTC
few	TRBV30	TRBD2	TRBJ2-3	CAWSRSGSGADTQYF	TGTGCCTGGAGTCGTAGCGGGAGTGGGGCAGATACGCAGTATTTT
few	TRBV5-1	.	TRBJ2-5	CASSLQGRQETQYF	TGCGCCAGCAGCTTACAGGGTCGCCAAGAGACCCAGTACTTC
few	TRBV6-5	.	TRBJ1-1	CASFRERQTEAFF	TGTGCCAGCTTCCGGGAAAGGCAAACTGAAGCTTTCTTT
.	TRBV7-9	TRBD1	TRBJ2-1	CASSSPLKDRDYNEQFF	TGTGCCAGCAGCTCCCCTCTGAAGGACAGGGACTACAATGAGCAGTTCTTC
.	TRBV7-2	.	TRBJ2-7	CASPGPTPYEQYF	TGTGCCAGCCCAGGACCTACCCCCTACGAGCAGTACTTC
.	TRBV6-5	.	TRBJ2-1	CASSLGGAGRNEQFF	TGTGCCAGCAGTTTAGGGGGAGCAGGGCGCAATGAGCAGTTCTTC
.	TRBV7-9	TRBD2	TRBJ2-3	CASSKRGTSGTDTQYF	TGTGCCAGCAGCAAAAGGGGTACTAGCGGCACAGATACGCAGTATTTT
.	TRBV18	.	TRBJ2-1	CASSGVWYNEQFF	TGTGCCAGCTCAGGGGTCTGGTACAATGAGCAGTTCTTC
few	TRBV9	TRBD2	TRBJ2-5	CASSPRLATGETQYF	TGTGCCAGCAGCCCAAGACTAGCGACGGGAGAGACCCAGTACTTC
once	TRBV28	TRBD1	TRBJ2-2	CASLDRANTGELFF	TGTGCCAGTTTGGACAGGGCGAACACCGGGGAGCTGTTTTTT
.	TRBV30	TRBD1	TRBJ1-2	CAWSEGARGYTF	TGTGCCTGGAGTGAGGGGGCGCGTGGCTACACCTTC
.	TRBV18	.	TRBJ2-1	CASSPDSMLSYNEQFF	TGTGCCAGCTCACCCGACTCGATGCTTTCCTACAATGAGCAGTTCTTC
few	TRBV5-1	.	TRBJ2-1	CASSLEARSTQFF	TGCGCCAGCAGCTTGGAGGCGCGTTCCACGCAGTTCTTC
few	TRBV2	.	TRBJ2-5	CASSEMQETQYF	TGTGCCAGCAGTGAAATGCAAGAGACCCAGTACTTC
.	TRBV28	TRBD1	TRBJ2-7	CASSPRGTGAYEQYF	TGTGCCAGCAGCCCCAGAGGGACAGGCGCCTACGAGCAGTACTTC
.	TRBV2	.	TRBJ2-7	CASRRDIYEQYF	TGTGCCAGCCGACGGGACATCTACGAGCAGTACTTC
.	TRBV5-1	.	TRBJ2-7	CASSEGGDGYEQYF	TGCGCCAGCAGCGAAGGAGGAGACGGCTACGAGCAGTACTTC
few	TRBV4-1	TRBD1	TRBJ2-7	CASSQPGQGVYEQYF	TGCGCCAGCAGCCAGCCGGGACAGGGGGTCTACGAGCAGTACTTC
.	TRBV30	.	TRBJ2-7	CAWSRDEGPYEQYF	TGTGCCTGGAGTAGGGACGAGGGCCCCTACGAGCAGTACTTC
few	TRBV13	TRBD1	TRBJ2-7	CASSSNRDRKPYEQYF	TGTGCCAGCAGCTCGAACCGGGACAGGAAACCGTACGAGCAGTACTTC
.	TRBV4-3	.	TRBJ2-1	CASSQELSQGTREQFF	TGCGCCAGCAGCCAAGAGCTTAGTCAGGGTACAAGGGAGCAGTTCTTC
.	TRBV5-6	.	TRBJ2-1	CASSRLAGNEQFF	TGTGCCAGCAGCCGACTGGCAGGGAATGAGCAGTTCTTC
few	TRBV27	.	TRBJ2-2	CASSFRTGELFF	TGTGCCAGCAGTTTCCGGACCGGGGAGCTGTTTTTT
few	TRBV28	.	TRBJ2-3	CASSGLGSGTDTQYF	TGTGCCAGCAGTGGCCTGGGTAGCGGCACAGATACGCAGTATTTT
.	TRBV30	TRBD1	TRBJ2-1	CAWRGTAKGNEQFF	TGTGCCTGGAGGGGGACAGCAAAGGGCAATGAGCAGTTCTTC
.	TRBV30	.	TRBJ2-7	CAWSEHTHYEQYF	TGTGCCTGGAGTGAGCACACCCACTACGAGCAGTACTTC
few	TRBV19	TRBD2	TRBJ2-5	CASSIMRETWETQYF	TGTGCCAGTAGTATTATGCGGGAGACCTGGGAGACCCAGTACTTC
.	TRBV28	TRBD2	TRBJ2-3	CASSPWTSGDADTQYF	TGTGCCAGCAGTCCCTGGACTAGCGGAGATGCAGATACGCAGTATTTT
.	TRBV10-3	TRBD1	TRBJ2-3	CAIRDRPDTQYF	TGTGCCATCAGGGACAGGCCAGATACGCAGTATTTT
.	TRBV7-2	TRBD2	TRBJ2-3	CASSLEGTSGGSTDTQYF	TGTGCCAGCAGCTTAGAGGGGACTAGCGGGGGTAGCACAGATACGCAGTATTTT
.	TRBV10-3	.	TRBJ2-2	CAIPPGLTGELFF	TGTGCCATTCCTCCGGGGCTCACCGGGGAGCTGTTTTTT
few	TRBV7-3	.	TRBJ2-3	CASSLGPTDTQYF	TGTGCCAGCAGCTTGGGGCCCACAGATACGCAGTATTTT
.	TRBV6-6	.	TRBJ2-5	CASSYGRETQYF	TGTGCCAGCAGTTACGGTCGAGAGACCCAGTACTTC
few	TRBV29-1	TRBD1	TRBJ2-3	CSVYGNFRGRSDTQYF	TGCAGCGTATATGGTAACTTCAGGGGGCGGTCAGATACGCAGTATTTT
.	TRBV28	TRBD1	TRBJ2-7	CASDRTGVYEQYF	TGTGCCAGTGACAGGACAGGAGTTTACGAGCAGTACTTC
.	TRBV7-2	TRBD1	TRBJ2-7	CASSPGQPYEQYF	TGTGCCAGCAGCCCGGGACAGCCCTACGAGCAGTACTTC
few	TRBV9	.	TRBJ2-1	CASSAQAIGEQFF	TGTGCCAGCAGTGCACAGGCTATCGGTGAGCAGTTCTTC
few	TRBV6-5	TRBD1	TRBJ1-2	CASSYTRTGTYGYTF	TGTGCCAGCAGTTACACCCGGACAGGAACTTATGGCTACACCTTC
.	TRBV2	.	TRBJ2-5	CASSLTEYQETQYF	TGTGCCAGCAGCCTTACAGAATACCAAGAGACCCAGTACTTC
few	TRBV7-8	.	TRBJ2-2	CASSLVDQVTGELFF	TGTGCCAGCAGCTTAGTTGATCAGGTCACCGGGGAGCTGTTTTTT